This passage covers 9 T cell receptor beta chains from one sample sequenced in a study of cytomegalovirus exposure and HLA in healthy donors. Primers: 60 Vbeta forward and 13 Jbeta reverse. The protocol was immunoSEQ multiplex PCR, while the TCRdb copy is restricted to in-frame clones and leaves out a portion. The repertoire holds 150,000 to 200,000 clones, roughly 82% seen once, with 1% to 1.5% in the top ten. The sample was PBMCs. Every receptor here comes from a girl aged 2 to 9 in good health and CMV-seropositive.

The chain carries TRBV5-1 and TRBJ1-4; TRBD1 aligns across 12 bases. The CDR3 loop spans 15 amino acids. After removal of 4 bases from V and 7 bases from J, the junction contained 5 bases not matched to a gene. Germline-derived CDR1 and CDR2 are SGHRS and YFSETQ. Here the CDR3 DNA reads TGCGCCAGCAGCGGGGGGACAGGGGGCTCTGAAAAACTGTTTTTT. Translation gives CASSGGTGGSEKLFF.

The chain carries TRBV7-2 and TRBJ1-2; D call uncertain. V lost 5 bases and J 4 bases, leaving 14 bases between the germline ends. The germline V gene has CDR1 SGHTA and CDR2 FQGNSA. The CDR3 has 14 residues. The CDR3 spells CASSPSGVLYGYTF. The CDR3 bases are TGTGCCAGCAGCCCGTCCGGAGTCCTCTATGGCTACACCTTC.

The rearrangement links TRBV16 to TRBJ1-1; D perhaps matches TRBD1 (6 bases). The CDR3 contains 15 residues. Trimming left V 5 bases short and J 1 base short, with 14 bases between. Germline assignment: CDR1 KGHSY and CDR2 FQNENV. The CDR3 DNA reads as TGTGCCAGCAGCAAACCGGGACAAGGGAACACTGAAGCTTTCTTT. Residues: CASSKPGQGNTEAFF.

The rearrangement uses TRBV30 and TRBJ2-1, with a weak D call TRBD2 (5 bases). Germline CDR1 and CDR2: GTSNPN and SVGIG (reference sequence). This CDR3 is built from 12 residues. V was pared by 5 bases and J by 9 bases, with 14 bases between. The CDR3: CAWLHGRVEQFF. CDR3 bases: TGTGCCTGGCTCCATGGGCGGGTTGAGCAGTTCTTC.

CDR3 amino acids: CASSKAELRGLAVVYNEQFF. The CDR3 DNA follows: TGTGCCAGCAGCAAAGCGGAGCTAAGGGGACTAGCGGTTGTCTACAATGAGCAGTTCTTC. The J gene is TRBJ2-1, the V gene TRBV21-1; TRBD2 was called by the table and not checked on the DNA. TRBV21-1 is recorded as a pseudogene. There are 20 residues in the CDR3.

This clone showed up just once. This chain uses TRBV6-1 with TRBJ2-1, with 7 bases fitting TRBD2. Germline trimming cut 4 bases from V and 4 bases from J; bases unmatched to any gene: 4. Germline values: CDR1 MNHNS, CDR2 SASEGT. The CDR3 has 14 residues. This CDR3 is CASSASGDYNEQFF. In DNA, the CDR3 is TGTGCCAGCAGTGCTAGCGGAGATTACAATGAGCAGTTCTTC.

The chain links TRBV12-5 to TRBJ1-1; maybe TRBD1 (6 bases). This CDR3 region has 17 residues. From germline, CDR1 is LGHNT and CDR2 FRNRAP. The ends were cut back, 9 bases at V and 6 bases at J, with 29 bases in the middle. The DNA of the CDR3 is TGTGCTAGCACCCCTGCCGGGACACACCCTGGGGGGGCTGAAGCTTTCTTT. It encodes CASTPAGTHPGGAEAFF.

The rearrangement joins TRBV27 to TRBJ2-7, with 10 bases lining up with TRBD2. V lost 5 bases to trimming and J lost 6 bases; unmatched junction nucleotides: 16. The CDR3 is made up of 17 amino acids. Per germline, CDR1 MNHEY and CDR2 SMNVEV (reference sequence). In DNA form, the CDR3 reads TGTGCCAGCAGTCCCTCGGATAGCGGGGGGATGTTCCCCGAGCAGTACTTC. It specifies CASSPSDSGGMFPEQYF.

The V gene is TRBV4-1, the J gene TRBJ1-3; D is ambiguous. V lost 1 base and J 4 bases, leaving 14 bases between the germline ends. CDR1 is MGHRA and CDR2 is YSYEKL in the germline V gene. The CDR3 has 16 residues. This CDR3 is CASSQVRKISGNTIYF. The DNA of the CDR3 is TGCGCCAGCAGCCAAGTTAGAAAGATCTCGGGAAACACCATATATTTT.